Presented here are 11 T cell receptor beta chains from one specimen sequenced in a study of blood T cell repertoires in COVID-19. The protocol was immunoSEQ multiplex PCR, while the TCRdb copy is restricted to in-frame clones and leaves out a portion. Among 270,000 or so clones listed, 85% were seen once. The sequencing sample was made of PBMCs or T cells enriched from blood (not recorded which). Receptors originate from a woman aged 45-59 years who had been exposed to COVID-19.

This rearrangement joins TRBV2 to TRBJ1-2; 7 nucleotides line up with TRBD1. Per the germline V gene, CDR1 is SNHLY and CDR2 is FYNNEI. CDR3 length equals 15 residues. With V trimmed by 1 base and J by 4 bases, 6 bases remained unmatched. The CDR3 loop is CASSEVGDSFYGYTF. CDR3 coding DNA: TGTGCCAGCAGTGAAGTGGGGGACAGCTTCTATGGCTACACCTTC.

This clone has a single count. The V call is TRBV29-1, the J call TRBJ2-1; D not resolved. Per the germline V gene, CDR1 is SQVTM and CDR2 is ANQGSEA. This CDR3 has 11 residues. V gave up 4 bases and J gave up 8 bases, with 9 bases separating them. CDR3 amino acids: CSVGVSYEQFF. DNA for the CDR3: TGCAGCGTTGGAGTTAGCTATGAGCAGTTCTTC.

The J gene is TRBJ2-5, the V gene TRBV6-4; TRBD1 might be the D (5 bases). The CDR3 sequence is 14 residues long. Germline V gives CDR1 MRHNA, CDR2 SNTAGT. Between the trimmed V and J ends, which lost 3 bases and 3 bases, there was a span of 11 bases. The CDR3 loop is CASSEGRVKETQYF. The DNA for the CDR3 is TGTGCCAGCAGTGAGGGCAGGGTGAAAGAGACCCAGTACTTC.

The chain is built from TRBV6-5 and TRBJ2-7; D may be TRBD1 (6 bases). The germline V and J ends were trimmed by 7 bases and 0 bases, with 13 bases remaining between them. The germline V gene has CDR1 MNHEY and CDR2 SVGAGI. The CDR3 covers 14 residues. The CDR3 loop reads CASTGTLYSYEQYF. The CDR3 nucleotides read TGTGCCAGCACGGGGACACTCTACTCCTACGAGCAGTACTTC.

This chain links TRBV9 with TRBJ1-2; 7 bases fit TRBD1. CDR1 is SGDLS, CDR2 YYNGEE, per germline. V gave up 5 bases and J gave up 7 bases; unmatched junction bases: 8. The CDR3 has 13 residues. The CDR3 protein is CASSAHRQGGYTF. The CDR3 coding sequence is TGTGCCAGCAGTGCTCACAGACAGGGTGGCTACACCTTC.

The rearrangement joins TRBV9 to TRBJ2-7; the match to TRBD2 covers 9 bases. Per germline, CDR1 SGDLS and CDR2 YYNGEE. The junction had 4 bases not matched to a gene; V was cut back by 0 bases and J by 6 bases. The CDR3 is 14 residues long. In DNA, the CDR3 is TGTGCCAGCAGCGTAGGGAGCGGGGGGTTCGAGCAGTACTTC. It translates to CASSVGSGGFEQYF.

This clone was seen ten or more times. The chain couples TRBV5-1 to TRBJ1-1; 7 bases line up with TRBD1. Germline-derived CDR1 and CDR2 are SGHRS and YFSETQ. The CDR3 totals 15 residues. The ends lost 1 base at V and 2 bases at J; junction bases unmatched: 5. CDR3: CASSLSGTVNTEAFF. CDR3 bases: TGCGCCAGCAGCTTGTCGGGGACAGTCAACACTGAAGCTTTCTTT.

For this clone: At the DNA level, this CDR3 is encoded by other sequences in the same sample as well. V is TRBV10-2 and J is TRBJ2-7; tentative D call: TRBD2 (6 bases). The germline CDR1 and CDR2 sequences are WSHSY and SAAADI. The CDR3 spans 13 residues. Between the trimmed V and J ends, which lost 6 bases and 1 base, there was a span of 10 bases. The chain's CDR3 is CASRGGPSYEQYF. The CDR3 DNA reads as TGCGCCAGCAGGGGGGGACCGTCCTACGAGCAGTACTTC.

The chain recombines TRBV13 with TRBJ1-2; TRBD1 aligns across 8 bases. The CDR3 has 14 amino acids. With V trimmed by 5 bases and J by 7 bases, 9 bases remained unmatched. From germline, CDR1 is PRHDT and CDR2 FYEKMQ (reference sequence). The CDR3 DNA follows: TGTGCCAGCAGCGCCCCAGGGGGCGAAGGTGGCTACACCTTC. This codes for CASSAPGGEGGYTF.

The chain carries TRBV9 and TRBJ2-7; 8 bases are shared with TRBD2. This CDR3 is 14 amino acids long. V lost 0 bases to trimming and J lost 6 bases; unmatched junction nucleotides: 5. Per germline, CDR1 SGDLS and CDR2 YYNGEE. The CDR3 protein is CASSVGLAGGEQYF. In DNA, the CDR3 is TGTGCCAGCAGCGTAGGCCTAGCGGGTGGCGAGCAGTACTTC. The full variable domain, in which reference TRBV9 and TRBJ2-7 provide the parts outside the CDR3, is DSGVTQTPKHLITATGQRVTLRCSPRSGDLSVYWYQQSLDQGLQFLIQYYNGEERAKGNILERFSAQQFPDLHSELNLSSLELGDSALYFCASSVGLAGGEQYFGPGTRLTVT.

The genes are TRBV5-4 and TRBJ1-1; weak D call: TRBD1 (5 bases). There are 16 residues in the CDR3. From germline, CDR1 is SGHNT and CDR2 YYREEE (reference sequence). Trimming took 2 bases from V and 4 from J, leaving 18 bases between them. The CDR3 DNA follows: TGTGCCAGCAGCTTTGGGGGGGTTGGGACGTTCACTGAAGCTTTCTTT. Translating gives CASSFGGVGTFTEAFF.